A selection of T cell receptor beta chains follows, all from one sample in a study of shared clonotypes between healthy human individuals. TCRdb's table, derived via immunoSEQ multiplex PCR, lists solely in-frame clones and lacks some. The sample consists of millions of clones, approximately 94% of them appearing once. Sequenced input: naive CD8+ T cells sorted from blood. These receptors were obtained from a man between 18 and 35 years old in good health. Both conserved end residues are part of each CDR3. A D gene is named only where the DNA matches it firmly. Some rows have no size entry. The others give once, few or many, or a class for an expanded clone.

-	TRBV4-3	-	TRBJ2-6	CASSQGSAGANVLTF
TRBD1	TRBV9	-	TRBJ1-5	CASSVGTGTENEPQHF
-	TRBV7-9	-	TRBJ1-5	CASSAQNQPQHF
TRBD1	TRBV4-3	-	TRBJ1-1	CASSQDFGGQGAPRWSDEAFF
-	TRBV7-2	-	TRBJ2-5	CASSLMHSYQETQYF
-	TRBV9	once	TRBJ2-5	CASSVDGSLETQYF
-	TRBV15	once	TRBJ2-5	CATSERETQYF
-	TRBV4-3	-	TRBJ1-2	CASSPRAGDNYGYTF
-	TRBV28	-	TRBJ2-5	CASSFVGVPGTQYF
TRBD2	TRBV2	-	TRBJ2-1	CASSDPSGIYNEQFF
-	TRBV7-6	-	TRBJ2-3	CASRSTSRPADTQYF
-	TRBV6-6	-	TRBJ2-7	CASSYGPIPYF
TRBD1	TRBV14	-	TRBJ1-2	CASSQGSWEGADGYTF
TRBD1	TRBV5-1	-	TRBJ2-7	CASSFQRDRGSSYEQYF
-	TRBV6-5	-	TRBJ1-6	CASSYGGWGNSPLHF
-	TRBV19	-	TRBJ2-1	CASSIFAVNNEQFF
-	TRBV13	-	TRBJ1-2	CASSYQLRDALTGGYTF
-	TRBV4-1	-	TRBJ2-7	CASSQAGSPYEQYF
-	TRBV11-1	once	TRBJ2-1	CASGGDEQFF
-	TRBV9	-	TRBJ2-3	CASSPQALDTQYF
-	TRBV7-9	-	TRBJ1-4	CASSSLDGRDKGKLFF
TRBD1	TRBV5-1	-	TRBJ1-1	CASSLAGTGGSTEAFF
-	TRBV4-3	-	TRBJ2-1	CASSQAPQSSYNEQFF
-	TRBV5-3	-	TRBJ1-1	CARSFGGTEAFF
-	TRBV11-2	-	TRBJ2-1	CASSFYRDSTYNEQFF